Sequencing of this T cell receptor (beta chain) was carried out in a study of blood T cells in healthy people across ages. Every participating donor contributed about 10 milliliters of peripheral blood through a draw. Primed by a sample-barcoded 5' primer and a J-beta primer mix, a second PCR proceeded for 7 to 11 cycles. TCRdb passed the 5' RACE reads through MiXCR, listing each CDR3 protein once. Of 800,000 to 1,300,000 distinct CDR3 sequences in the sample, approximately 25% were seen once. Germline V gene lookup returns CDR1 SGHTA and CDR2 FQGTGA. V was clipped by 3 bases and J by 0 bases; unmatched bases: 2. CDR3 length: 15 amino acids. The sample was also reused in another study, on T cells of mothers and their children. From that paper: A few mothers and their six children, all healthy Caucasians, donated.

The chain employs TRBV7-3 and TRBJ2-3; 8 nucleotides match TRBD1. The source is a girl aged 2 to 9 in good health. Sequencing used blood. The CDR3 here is CASSFQGASTDTQYF. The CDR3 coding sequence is TGTGCCAGCAGCTTCCAGGGGGCTAGCACAGATACGCAGTATTTT.